The 27 T cell receptor beta chains below were found in one sample sequenced in a study of blood T cell repertoires in COVID-19. The table came from immunoSEQ multiplex PCR; TCRdb's copy has only in-frame clones and leaves some out. The table includes 100,000 to 130,000 clones, 80% to 85% detected once. Sequenced input: peripheral blood. Source of these receptors: a human donor in a cohort sampled during active COVID-19.

This clone occurred a few times. This rearrangement joins TRBV7-2 to TRBJ2-3; D is perhaps TRBD1 (6 bases). Trimming shortened V by 1 base and J by 0 bases, and 11 bases separated the two germline ends. CDR3 length: 16 amino acids. Germline CDR1 SGHTA, CDR2 FQGNSA. The CDR3 protein is CASSLGGRTSTDTQYF. CDR3 nucleotide sequence: TGTGCCAGCAGCTTAGGGGGGCGGACTAGCACAGATACGCAGTATTTT.

This clone has a handful of counts. V gene TRBV19 combines with J gene TRBJ2-1; 10 positions agree with TRBD1. The ends lost 8 bases at V and 4 bases at J; junction bases unmatched: 8. The CDR3 consists of 15 residues. Germline CDR1 and CDR2: LNHDA and SQIVND (reference sequence). The CDR3 protein is CASRVGTGEYNEQFF. Written as DNA, the CDR3 is TGTGCCAGTCGAGTAGGGACAGGGGAGTACAATGAGCAGTTCTTC.

This clone has a handful of counts. The rearrangement links TRBV30 to TRBJ2-7; 7 nucleotides agree with TRBD2. The J segment lost 2 bases and the V segment lost 0 bases, leaving 7 bases of the junction unmatched. The CDR3 is 15 residues long. The V gene's germline CDR1 is GTSNPN and CDR2 SVGIG (reference sequence). The DNA for the CDR3 is TGTGCCTGGAGTGTGGGGGGGTCGGTCGCCTACGAGCAGTACTTC. Translation: CAWSVGGSVAYEQYF.

The chain combines TRBV3-1 (or the pseudogene TRBV3-2) with TRBJ2-5; 7 bases are shared with TRBD2. This CDR3 comprises 15 residues. With V trimmed by 3 bases and J by 3 bases, 7 bases remained unmatched. Looked up from germline, CDR1 is LGHDT and CDR2 is YNNKEL (reference sequence). The CDR3 DNA follows: TGTGCCAGCAGCCATGTCTCCGGGACTAAAGAGACCCAGTACTTC. Amino acid sequence: CASSHVSGTKETQYF.

The chain uses TRBV6-6 and TRBJ2-7, with 9 bases that match TRBD1. Looked up from germline, CDR1 is MNHNY and CDR2 is SVGAGI (reference sequence). The CDR3 is 16 amino acids. After removal of 0 bases from V and 5 bases from J, the junction contained 8 bases not matched to a gene. The DNA for the CDR3 is TGTGCCAGCAGTTACTCCACTGGCGGGACAGGGAACGAGCAGTACGTC. This codes for CASSYSTGGTGNEQYV.

V usage is TRBV5-5 and J usage is TRBJ1-5, with 7 nucleotides matching TRBD1. The V segment lost 1 base and the J segment 4 bases; nucleotides outside the gene matches: 11. The CDR3 length is 17 residues. Germline CDR1 is SGHKS and CDR2 is YYEKEE (reference sequence). CDR3 DNA sequence: TGTGCCAGCAGCTTGTTACAGGGGAATATAGAAAATCAGCCCCAGCATTTT. It specifies CASSLLQGNIENQPQHF. Full variable domain (outside the CDR3, taken from reference TRBV5-5 and TRBJ1-5): DAGVTQSPTHLIKTRGQQVTLRCSPISGHKSVSWYQQVLGQGPQFIFQYYEKEERGRGNFPDRFSARQFPNYSSELNVNALLLGDSALYLCASSLLQGNIENQPQHFGDGTRLSIL.

V and J are TRBV4-1 and TRBJ2-3; D not certain. Germline V gene sequence: CDR1 MGHRA, CDR2 YSYEKL. This CDR3 spans 17 amino acids. The V and J ends lost 0 bases and 1 base respectively, with 14 bases between them. The CDR3 bases are TGCGCCAGCAGCCAAGATACAGACACCGCCGGCACAGATACGCAGTATTTT. It codes for CASSQDTDTAGTDTQYF.

This chain uses TRBV27 with TRBJ1-5, with D tentatively TRBD1 (5 bases). The germline V gene has CDR1 MNHEY and CDR2 SMNVEV (reference sequence). V was shortened by 7 bases and J by 1 base, with 17 bases between the two germline ends. The CDR3 covers 16 residues. The CDR3 protein is CASMDTRVGSNQPQHF. For the CDR3, the DNA is TGTGCCAGCATGGACACCCGGGTGGGGAGCAATCAGCCCCAGCATTTT.

The V gene is TRBV7-8, the J gene TRBJ2-5; D unresolved. V lost 1 base and J lost 5, with 14 bases in between. CDR1 and CDR2 (germline): SGHVS, FQNEAQ. The CDR3 runs to 15 residues. CDR3 residues: CASSLVGFFGETQYF. CDR3 bases: TGTGCCAGCAGCTTAGTGGGTTTCTTCGGGGAGACCCAGTACTTC.

This sequence joins TRBV7-6 and TRBJ2-3; 7 bases match TRBD2. CDR3 length: 18 amino acids. J gave up 1 base and V 1 base, and 11 bases lay outside the gene matches. Germline loops: CDR1 SGHVS, CDR2 FNYEAQ. As DNA, the CDR3 is TGTGCCAGCAGCTTAGACAATAGCGGGCCTGGACGCACAGATACGCAGTATTTT. This translates into CASSLDNSGPGRTDTQYF. Combining the CDR3 with reference TRBV7-6 and TRBJ2-3 gives the whole variable domain GAGVSQSPRYKVTKRGQDVALRCDPISGHVSLYWYRQALGQGPEFLTYFNYEAQQDKSGLPNDRFSAERPEGSISTLTIQRTEQRDSAMYRCASSLDNSGPGRTDTQYFGPGTRLTVL.

Written as DNA, the CDR3 is TGTGCCAGCAGCCAATGGGGAGCGGGGGTTAGGGAGACCCAGTACTTC. This encodes CASSQWGAGVRETQYF. The chain uses TRBV3-1 (or the pseudogene TRBV3-2) and TRBJ2-5, with 8 positions matching TRBD2. V gave up 2 bases and J gave up 5 bases; unmatched junction bases: 10. The CDR3 has 16 residues. Germline lookup yields CDR1 LGHDT and CDR2 YNNKEL (reference sequence).

Of note for this clone: The sample carries other DNA sequences with the same CDR3. The chain carries TRBV6-5 and TRBJ1-1; 7 bases are shared with TRBD1. The CDR3 loop spans 14 amino acids. The trim removed 1 base at V and 3 bases at J, leaving 2 bases unmatched. Germline-derived CDR1 and CDR2 are MNHEY and SVGAGI. The CDR3 loop is CASSYLDRDTEAFF. CDR3 bases: TGTGCCAGCAGTTACTTAGACAGGGACACTGAAGCTTTCTTT.

The chain combines TRBV7-9 with TRBJ1-4; D ambiguous. CDR3 length equals 13 residues. V was cut by 2 bases and J by 7 bases, with 8 bases left in between. The V gene's germline CDR1 is SEHNR and CDR2 FQNEAQ (reference sequence). The CDR3 here is CASSLSYFEKLFF. CDR3 nucleotides: TGTGCCAGCAGCTTATCTTACTTTGAAAAACTGTTTTTT.

This chain joins TRBV30 and TRBJ2-7, with a weak D call TRBD2 (6 bases). CDR1 GTSNPN and CDR2 SVGIG come from the germline V gene (reference sequence). Trimming stripped 0 bases from V and 5 bases from J, with 20 bases between. The CDR3 is made up of 16 amino acids. This chain's CDR3 is CAWSVRVAAFGHEQYV. The CDR3 region has the DNA TGTGCCTGGAGTGTACGGGTAGCGGCGTTCGGGCACGAGCAGTACGTC.

The chain recombines TRBV30 with TRBJ2-7; 11 positions agree with TRBD2. Trimming took 1 base from V and 4 from J; bases not matched to a gene: 3. The germline CDR1 and CDR2 sequences are GTSNPN and SVGIG (reference sequence). CDR3 size: 14 residues. The CDR3 nucleotides are TGTGCCTGGAGTGCTGGGACTAGCGGATACGAGCAGTACGTC. Translation gives CAWSAGTSGYEQYV.

V usage is TRBV12-3 or TRBV12-4 and J usage is TRBJ2-7, with D tentatively TRBD1 (5 bases). The V and J ends lost 2 bases and 5 bases respectively, with 7 bases between them. The CDR3 contains 12 residues. CDR3 in DNA: TGTGCCAGCAGTTTAAGGGGTGACGAGCAGTACTTC. Amino acids: CASSLRGDEQYF.

The CDR3 bases are TGTGCCAGCAGTTCCCCGGGACAGTTTAACTATGGCTACACCTTC. It is translated as CASSSPGQFNYGYTF. V usage is TRBV27 and J usage is TRBJ1-2; 7 positions agree with TRBD1. The junction had 6 bases not matched to a gene; V was cut back by 4 bases and J by 1 base. CDR1 and CDR2 (germline): MNHEY, SMNVEV (reference sequence). The CDR3 is 15 residues long.

V and J are TRBV4-1 and TRBJ2-7; 8 bases match TRBD1. This CDR3 has 16 amino acids. Losses at the gene ends were 3 bases for V and 1 base for J; bases not matched to a gene: 8. CDR1 MGHRA and CDR2 YSYEKL come from the germline V gene. CDR3 DNA sequence: TGCGCCAGCAGCCAGGGAGCGGACAGGGAATCCTACGAGCAGTACTTC. Encoded protein: CASSQGADRESYEQYF.

The genes are TRBV4-3 and TRBJ2-1, with D hard to call. Per the germline V gene, CDR1 is LGHNA and CDR2 is YSLEER. V was cut by 0 bases and J by 7 bases, with 19 bases left in between. This CDR3 has 17 amino acids. CDR3 nucleotides: TGCGCCAGCAGCCAAGACTTGGCCGACCACTACGGGAATGAGCAGTTCTTC. Its translation is CASSQDLADHYGNEQFF.

V is TRBV6-2 or TRBV6-3 and J is TRBJ2-1, with a tentative D call TRBD2 (5 bases). Germline V gives CDR1 MNHEY, CDR2 SVGEGT. Trimming removed 0 bases at V and 4 bases at J, with 16 bases between. The CDR3 loop spans 17 amino acids. CDR3 loop: CASSYSIGSEVYNEQFF. The CDR3 region has the DNA TGTGCCAGCAGTTACTCGATAGGTAGCGAAGTATACAATGAGCAGTTCTTC.

This sequence joins TRBV11-2 and TRBJ2-4; 8 bases are shared with TRBD2. Germline assignment: CDR1 SGHAT and CDR2 FQNNGV. V shed 3 bases, J shed 1 base, and the junction held 11 bases outside the gene matches. The CDR3 has 18 residues. CDR3: CASSFPPLGGAAKNIQYF. CDR3 nucleotides: TGTGCCAGCAGCTTCCCCCCCCTCGGGGGGGCGGCCAAAAACATTCAGTACTTC.

The gene calls are TRBV19 and TRBJ2-2; TRBD2 aligns across 7 bases. Trimming removed 5 bases from V and 0 bases from J; junction bases left unmatched: 3. In germline, CDR1 is LNHDA, CDR2 SQIVND (reference sequence). The CDR3 totals 15 residues. Here the CDR3 reads CASSPGTTNTGELFF. CDR3 bases: TGTGCCAGTAGTCCCGGGACTACGAACACCGGGGAGCTGTTTTTT. Based on the CDR3 plus reference TRBV19 and TRBJ2-2, the full variable domain is DGGITQSPKYLFRKEGQNVTLSCEQNLNHDAMYWYRQDPGQGLRLIYYSQIVNDFQKGDIAEGYSVSREKKESFPLTVTSAQKNPTAFYLCASSPGTTNTGELFFGEGSRLTVL.

The chain joins TRBV7-8 to TRBJ2-7, with D perhaps matching TRBD1 (6 bases). This CDR3 spans 16 amino acids. Germline assignment: CDR1 SGHVS and CDR2 FQNEAQ. The germline V and J ends were trimmed by 5 bases and 0 bases, with 17 bases remaining between them. Written as DNA, the CDR3 is TGTGCCAGCAGCAATTCGGGACAAGGGTCCTCCTACGAGCAGTACTTC. It is translated as CASSNSGQGSSYEQYF.

The chain uses TRBV28 and TRBJ2-7; D is ambiguous. From germline, CDR1 is MDHEN and CDR2 SYDVKM. The CDR3 length is 14 residues. V dropped 2 bases and J dropped 1 base, with 9 bases sitting between them. The CDR3 sequence is CASSLQGESYEQYF. CDR3 DNA: TGTGCCAGCAGTTTACAAGGAGAATCCTACGAGCAGTACTTC.

The chain couples TRBV2 to TRBJ2-5, with TRBD1 matching 7 bases. Germline V gene lookup returns CDR1 SNHLY and CDR2 FYNNEI. J was trimmed by 4 bases and V by 8 bases; bases with no gene match: 7. The CDR3 runs 13 residues. This chain's CDR3 is CASQTGAVETQYF. CDR3 in DNA: TGTGCCAGCCAAACAGGGGCGGTAGAGACCCAGTACTTC.

V gene TRBV7-2 combines with J gene TRBJ2-3; D is perhaps TRBD2 (5 bases). There are 18 residues in the CDR3. Germline V gene lookup returns CDR1 SGHTA and CDR2 FQGNSA. V lost 1 base and J 5 bases, leaving 22 bases between the germline ends. This CDR3 is CASSLVLTTSGNGDTQYF. DNA of the CDR3: TGTGCCAGCAGCTTAGTTCTGACAACCTCGGGGAACGGAGATACGCAGTATTTT.

This chain links TRBV7-8 with TRBJ1-2, with 7 bases that match TRBD1. The V gene's germline CDR1 is SGHVS and CDR2 FQNEAQ. The CDR3 loop spans 16 amino acids. V was clipped by 1 base and J by 4 bases; unmatched bases: 9. CDR3 DNA sequence: TGTGCCAGCAGCTTAGACAGGACAGGTTACTCCTATGGCTACACCTTC. This translates into CASSLDRTGYSYGYTF.